The entry that follows covers one T cell receptor beta chain sequence. This sample is drawn from a study of blood T cell repertoires in COVID-19. Participants spanned ages about 18 to 100 years and resided in fewer than 30 US areas. The table came from immunoSEQ multiplex PCR; TCRdb's copy has only in-frame clones and leaves some out. The table shows around 250,000 clones, with about 82% occurring only once. The receptor's source is a woman in her forties or fifties who had recovered from COVID-19. The sequenced material came from PBMCs or T cells enriched from blood (not recorded which).

The CDR3 here is CSVESGHGGLAPPGELFF. The CDR3 region has the DNA TGCAGCGTTGAATCGGGACATGGGGGACTAGCGCCTCCCGGGGAGCTGTTTTTT. The genes are TRBV29-1 and TRBJ2-2; 10 positions match TRBD2. The CDR3 extends over 18 amino acids. CDR1 is SQVTM and CDR2 is ANQGSEA in the germline V gene. J was trimmed by 6 bases and V by 2 bases; bases with no gene match: 15.